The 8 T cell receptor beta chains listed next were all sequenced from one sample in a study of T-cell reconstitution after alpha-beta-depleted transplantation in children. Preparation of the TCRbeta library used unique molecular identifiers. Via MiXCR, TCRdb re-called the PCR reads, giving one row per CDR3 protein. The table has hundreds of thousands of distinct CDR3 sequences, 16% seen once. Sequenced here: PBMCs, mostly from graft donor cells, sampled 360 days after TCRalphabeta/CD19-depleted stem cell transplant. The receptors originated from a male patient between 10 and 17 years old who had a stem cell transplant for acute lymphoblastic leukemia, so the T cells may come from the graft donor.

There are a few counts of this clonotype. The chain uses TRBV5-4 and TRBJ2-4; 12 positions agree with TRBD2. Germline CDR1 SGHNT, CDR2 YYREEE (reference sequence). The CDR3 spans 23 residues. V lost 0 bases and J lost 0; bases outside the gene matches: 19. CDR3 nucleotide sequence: TGTGCCAGCAGCTTGGCGGCTAGCGGGAGGGGCGGATTAAGGGTCCTAGCCAAAAACATTCAGTACTTC. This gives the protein CASSLAASGRGGLRVLAKNIQYF.

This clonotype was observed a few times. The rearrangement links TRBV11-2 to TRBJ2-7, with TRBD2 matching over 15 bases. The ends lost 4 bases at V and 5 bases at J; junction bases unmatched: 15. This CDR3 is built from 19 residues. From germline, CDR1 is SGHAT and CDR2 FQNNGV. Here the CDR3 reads CASSSDPRTSGRAFHEQYF. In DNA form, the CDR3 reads TGTGCCAGCAGCTCGGACCCGAGGACTAGCGGGAGGGCTTTCCACGAGCAGTACTTC.

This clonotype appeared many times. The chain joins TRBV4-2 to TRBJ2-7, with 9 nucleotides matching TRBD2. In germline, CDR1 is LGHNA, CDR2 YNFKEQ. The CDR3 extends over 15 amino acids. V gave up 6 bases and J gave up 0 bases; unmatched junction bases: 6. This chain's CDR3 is CASRVSGSASYEQYF. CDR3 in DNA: TGTGCCAGCAGAGTTAGCGGGAGTGCCTCCTACGAGCAGTACTTC.

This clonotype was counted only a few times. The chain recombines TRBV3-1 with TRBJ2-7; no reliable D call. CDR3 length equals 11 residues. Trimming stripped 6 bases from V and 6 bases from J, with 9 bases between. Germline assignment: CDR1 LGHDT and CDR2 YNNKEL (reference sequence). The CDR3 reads CASRKGFEQYF. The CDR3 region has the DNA TGTGCCAGCAGAAAAGGGTTCGAGCAGTACTTC.

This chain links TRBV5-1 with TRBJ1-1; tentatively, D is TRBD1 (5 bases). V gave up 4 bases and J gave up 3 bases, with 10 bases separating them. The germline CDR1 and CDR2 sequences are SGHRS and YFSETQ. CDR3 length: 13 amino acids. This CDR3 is CASSDSLDTEAFF. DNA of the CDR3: TGCGCCAGCAGCGACAGTTTGGACACTGAAGCTTTCTTT.

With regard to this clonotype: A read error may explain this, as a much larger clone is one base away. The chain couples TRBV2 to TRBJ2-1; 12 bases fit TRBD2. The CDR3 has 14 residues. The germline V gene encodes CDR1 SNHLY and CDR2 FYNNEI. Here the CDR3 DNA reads TGTGCCAAAACGACTAGCGGGAGTTACCATGAGCAGATCTTC. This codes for CAKTTSGSYHEQIF.

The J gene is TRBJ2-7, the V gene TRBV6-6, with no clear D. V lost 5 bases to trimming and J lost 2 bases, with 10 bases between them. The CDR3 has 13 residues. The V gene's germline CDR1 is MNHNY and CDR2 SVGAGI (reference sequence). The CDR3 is CASSPNFPYEQYF. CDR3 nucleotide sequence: TGTGCCAGCAGTCCTAATTTCCCCTACGAGCAGTACTTC.

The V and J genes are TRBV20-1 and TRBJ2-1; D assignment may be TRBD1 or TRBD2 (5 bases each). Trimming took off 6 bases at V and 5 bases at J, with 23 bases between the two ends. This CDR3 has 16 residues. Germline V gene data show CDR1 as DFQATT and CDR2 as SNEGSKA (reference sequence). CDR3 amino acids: CSARMTGPVTHNEQFF. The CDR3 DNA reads TGCAGTGCCAGAATGACGGGACCCGTCACCCACAATGAGCAGTTCTTC.